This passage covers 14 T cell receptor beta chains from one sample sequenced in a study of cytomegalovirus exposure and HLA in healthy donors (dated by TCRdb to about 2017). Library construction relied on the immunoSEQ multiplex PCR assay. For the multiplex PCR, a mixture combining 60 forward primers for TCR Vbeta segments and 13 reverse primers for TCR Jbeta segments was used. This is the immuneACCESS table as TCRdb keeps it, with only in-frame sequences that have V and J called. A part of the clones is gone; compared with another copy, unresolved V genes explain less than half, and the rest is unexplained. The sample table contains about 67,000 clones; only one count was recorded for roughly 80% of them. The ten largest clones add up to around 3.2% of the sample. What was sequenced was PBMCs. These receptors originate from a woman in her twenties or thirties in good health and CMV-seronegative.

This chain's CDR3 is CAWSSDREGYTF. The CDR3, as DNA: TGTGCCTGGAGTTCAGACAGGGAAGGCTACACCTTC. The V and J genes are TRBV30 and TRBJ1-2; 7 bases agree with TRBD1. Per the germline V gene, CDR1 is GTSNPN and CDR2 is SVGIG (reference sequence). Trimming removed 2 bases from V and 8 bases from J; junction bases left unmatched: 5. The CDR3 runs to 12 residues.

CDR3: CASSLFVAGFGTGELFF. The CDR3 DNA reads as TGTGCCAGCAGCTTATTTGTGGCGGGGTTCGGTACCGGGGAGCTGTTTTTT. The chain links TRBV7-8 to TRBJ2-2, with D perhaps matching TRBD2 (6 bases). With 2 bases removed from V and 5 bases from J, the gap between germline ends came to 18 bases. The CDR3 totals 17 residues. Germline V gene data show CDR1 as SGHVS and CDR2 as FQNEAQ. Full variable domain (rest looked up from reference TRBV7-8 and TRBJ2-2): GAGVSQSPRYKVAKRGQDVALRCDPISGHVSLFWYQQALGQGPEFLTYFQNEAQLDKSGLPSDRFFAERPEGSVSTLKIQRTQQEDSAVYLCASSLFVAGFGTGELFFGEGSRLTVL.

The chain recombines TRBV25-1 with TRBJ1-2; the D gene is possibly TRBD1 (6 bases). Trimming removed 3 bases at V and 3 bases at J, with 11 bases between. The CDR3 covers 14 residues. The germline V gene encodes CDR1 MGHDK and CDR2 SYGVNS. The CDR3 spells CASSDGRGYYGYTF. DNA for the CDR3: TGTGCCAGCAGTGACGGCAGGGGATACTATGGCTACACCTTC.

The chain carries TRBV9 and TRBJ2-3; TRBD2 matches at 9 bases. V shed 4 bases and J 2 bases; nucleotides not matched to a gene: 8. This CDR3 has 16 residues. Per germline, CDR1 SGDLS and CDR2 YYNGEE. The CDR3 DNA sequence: TGTGCCAGCAGCCTATGGGGCGGGGGGGTCACAGATACGCAGTATTTT. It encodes CASSLWGGGVTDTQYF.

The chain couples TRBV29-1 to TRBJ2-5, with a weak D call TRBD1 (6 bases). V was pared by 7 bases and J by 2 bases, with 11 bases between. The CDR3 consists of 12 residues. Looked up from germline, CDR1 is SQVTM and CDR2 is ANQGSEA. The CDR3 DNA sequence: TGCAGCGCGTACAGGGAACAAGAGACCCAGTACTTC. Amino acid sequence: CSAYREQETQYF.

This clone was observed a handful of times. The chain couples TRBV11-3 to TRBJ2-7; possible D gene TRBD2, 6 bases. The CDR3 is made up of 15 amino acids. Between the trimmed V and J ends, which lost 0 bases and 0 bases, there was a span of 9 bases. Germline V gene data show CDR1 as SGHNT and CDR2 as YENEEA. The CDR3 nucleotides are TGTGCCAGCAGCTTAGATCTGACTAGCTCCTACGAGCAGTACTTC. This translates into CASSLDLTSSYEQYF.

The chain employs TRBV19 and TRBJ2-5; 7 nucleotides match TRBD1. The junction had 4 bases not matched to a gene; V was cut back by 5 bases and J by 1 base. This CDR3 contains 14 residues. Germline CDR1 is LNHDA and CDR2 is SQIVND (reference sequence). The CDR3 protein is CASSPGTVQETQYF. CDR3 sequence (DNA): TGTGCCAGTAGTCCCGGGACAGTCCAAGAGACCCAGTACTTC.

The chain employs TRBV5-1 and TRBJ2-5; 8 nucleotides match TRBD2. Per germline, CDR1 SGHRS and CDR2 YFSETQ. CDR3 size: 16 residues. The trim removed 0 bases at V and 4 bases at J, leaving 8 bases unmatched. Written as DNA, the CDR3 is TGCGCCAGCAGCTTGGAGGGACTAGGTCTGAGAGAGACCCAGTACTTC. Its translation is CASSLEGLGLRETQYF.

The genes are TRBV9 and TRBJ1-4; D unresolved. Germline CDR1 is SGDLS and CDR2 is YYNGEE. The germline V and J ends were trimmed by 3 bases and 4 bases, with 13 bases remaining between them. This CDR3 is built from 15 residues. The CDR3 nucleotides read TGTGCCAGCAGCGGGGGATCAGGACTTAATGAAAAACTGTTTTTT. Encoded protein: CASSGGSGLNEKLFF.

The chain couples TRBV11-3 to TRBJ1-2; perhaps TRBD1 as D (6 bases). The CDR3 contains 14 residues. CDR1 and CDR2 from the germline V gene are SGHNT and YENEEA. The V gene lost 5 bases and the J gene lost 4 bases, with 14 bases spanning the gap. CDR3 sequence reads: CASSSTGFPYGYTF. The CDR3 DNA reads TGTGCCAGCAGCAGCACAGGGTTCCCCTATGGCTACACCTTC.

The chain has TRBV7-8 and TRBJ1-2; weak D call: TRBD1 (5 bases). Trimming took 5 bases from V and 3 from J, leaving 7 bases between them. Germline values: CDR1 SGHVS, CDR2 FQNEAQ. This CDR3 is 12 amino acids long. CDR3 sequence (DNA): TGTGCCAGCAGCATCAGGGACTATGGCTACACCTTC. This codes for CASSIRDYGYTF.

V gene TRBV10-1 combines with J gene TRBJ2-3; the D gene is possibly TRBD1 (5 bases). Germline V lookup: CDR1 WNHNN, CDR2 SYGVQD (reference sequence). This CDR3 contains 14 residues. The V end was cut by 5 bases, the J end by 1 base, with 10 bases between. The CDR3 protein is CASSPRQRTDTQYF. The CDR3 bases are TGCGCCAGCAGTCCCCGACAGCGCACAGATACGCAGTATTTT.

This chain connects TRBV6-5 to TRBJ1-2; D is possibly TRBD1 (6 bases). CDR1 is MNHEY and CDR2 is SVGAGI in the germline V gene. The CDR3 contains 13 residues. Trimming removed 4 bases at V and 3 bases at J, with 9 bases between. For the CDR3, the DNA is TGTGCCAGCAGTTCACAGGGTTACTATGGCTACACCTTC. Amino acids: CASSSQGYYGYTF.

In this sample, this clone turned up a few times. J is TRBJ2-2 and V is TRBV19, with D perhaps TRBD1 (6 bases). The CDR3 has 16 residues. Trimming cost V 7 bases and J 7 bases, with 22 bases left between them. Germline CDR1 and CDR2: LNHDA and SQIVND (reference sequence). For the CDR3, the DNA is TGTGCCAGTACCCACTTTAGGCACAGGGAAATCGGGGAGCTGTTTTTT. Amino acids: CASTHFRHREIGELFF.